Below are 24 T cell receptor beta chains sequenced from a single sample in a study of radiotherapy plus CTLA-4 blockade in lung cancer. Produced via immunoSEQ multiplex PCR; TCRdb's table is partial and in-frame only. The sample gives some 110,000 clones, about 77% of which show up once; 5% to 5.5% is in the top ten. Sequencing was performed on peripheral blood, taken from a patient treated with radiotherapy plus ipilimumab. These receptors came from a human donor with non-small cell lung cancer who had a partial response to radiotherapy plus ipilimumab.

V gene TRBV7-9 combines with J gene TRBJ2-1, with D maybe TRBD2 (6 bases). The V end lost 1 base, the J end lost 6 bases, and 13 bases lay between the germline ends. CDR1 and CDR2 (germline): SEHNR, FQNEAQ (reference sequence). The CDR3 extends over 15 amino acids. The CDR3 bases are TGTGCCAGCAGCTTAGTTGACGGGAGTCGCAATGAGCAGTTCTTC. This sequence encodes CASSLVDGSRNEQFF.

This chain links TRBV7-8 with TRBJ1-2, with 11 bases that match TRBD1. This CDR3 has 14 residues. Germline V gene lookup returns CDR1 SGHVS and CDR2 FQNEAQ. V shed 4 bases, J shed 4 bases, and the junction held 2 bases outside the gene matches. CDR3 sequence reads: CASSYGTGGYGYTF. In nucleotides, the CDR3 is TGTGCCAGCAGCTACGGGACAGGGGGCTATGGCTACACCTTC.

The rearrangement uses TRBV14 and TRBJ2-7, with 11 bases lining up with TRBD1. J gave up 5 bases and V 5 bases, and 14 bases lay outside the gene matches. The V gene's germline CDR1 is SGHDN and CDR2 FVKESK. The CDR3 sequence is 17 residues long. Written as DNA, the CDR3 is TGTGCCAGCAGCTCGTCGTTTTCGGACAGGGGGCGTGACGAGCAGTACGTC. Protein product: CASSSSFSDRGRDEQYV.

The V call is TRBV10-1, the J call TRBJ2-1; 7 nucleotides agree with TRBD2. Germline CDR1 and CDR2: WNHNN and SYGVQD (reference sequence). The CDR3 sequence is 13 residues long. Trimming took 8 bases from V and 4 from J; bases not matched to a gene: 5. The CDR3 DNA is TGCGCCAGCCAGCCAGCGGGGTACAATGAGCAGTTCTTC. Protein: CASQPAGYNEQFF.

The J gene is TRBJ1-2, the V gene TRBV10-2; maybe TRBD1 (5 bases). V was trimmed by 4 bases and J by 3 bases, leaving 18 bases between them. CDR3 size: 16 residues. In germline, CDR1 is WSHSY, CDR2 SAAADI. The CDR3 reads CASSANTGHRDYGYTF. CDR3 bases: TGCGCCAGCAGTGCGAACACAGGCCACCGTGACTATGGCTACACCTTC.

This clone was observed a few times. The chain employs TRBV10-3 and TRBJ1-2; a possible D gene is TRBD1 (5 bases). V dropped 8 bases and J dropped 4 bases, with 14 bases sitting between them. This CDR3 comprises 13 residues. CDR1 is ENHRY, CDR2 SYGVKD, per germline. CDR3 protein: CAIVGGSSYGYTF. The CDR3 DNA is TGTGCCATCGTGGGGGGTAGCAGCTATGGCTACACCTTC.

The chain uses TRBV27 and TRBJ2-2; TRBD2 agrees at 14 bases. Germline V gene lookup returns CDR1 MNHEY and CDR2 SMNVEV (reference sequence). Trimming cost V 6 bases and J 1 base; bases outside gene matches: 13. The CDR3 is 20 residues long. In nucleotides, the CDR3 is TGTGCCAGCAGGGGACTAGCGGGAGAGGGAGACTTGTGGAACACCGGGGAGCTGTTTTTT. Translation: CASRGLAGEGDLWNTGELFF.

J is TRBJ1-6 and V is TRBV10-1; unclear D gene. Germline CDR1 WNHNN, CDR2 SYGVQD (reference sequence). Trimming took 3 bases from V and 14 from J, leaving 17 bases between them. This CDR3 spans 14 amino acids. This chain's CDR3 is CASSDGSFSSALHF. The CDR3 DNA is TGCGCCAGCAGTGATGGATCTTTTAGTAGCGCCCTCCACTTT.

V is TRBV10-2 and J is TRBJ1-1; TRBD1 aligns across 7 bases. The CDR3 covers 13 residues. The V gene's germline CDR1 is WSHSY and CDR2 SAAADI. J lost 11 bases, V lost 2 bases, and 8 bases had no gene match. CDR3 loop: CASSEAGTVVAFF. For the CDR3, the DNA is TGCGCCAGCAGTGAGGCGGGGACAGTAGTCGCTTTCTTT.

This clone was detected only a few times. This CDR3 is also generated by other DNA sequences in the sample. The V gene is TRBV7-3, the J gene TRBJ1-1; D may be TRBD1 (5 bases). Germline-derived CDR1 and CDR2 are SGHTA and FQGTGA. V was shortened by 6 bases and J by 4 bases, with 12 bases between the two germline ends. The CDR3 length is 13 residues. CDR3 in amino acids: CASRGGEGTEAFF. In DNA, the CDR3 is TGTGCCAGCAGGGGGGGGGAGGGCACTGAAGCTTTCTTT.

The genes are TRBV30 and TRBJ1-5; the D gene is possibly TRBD1 (5 bases). V lost 3 bases, J lost 9 bases, and 15 bases lay in between. CDR1 is GTSNPN and CDR2 is SVGIG in the germline V gene (reference sequence). CDR3 length: 13 residues. The CDR3 loop is CAWRVTRTRPQHF. CDR3 nucleotides: TGTGCCTGGAGGGTAACAAGGACACGGCCCCAGCATTTT.

The genes are TRBV11-2 and TRBJ2-3, with unresolved D. The CDR3 has 15 residues. From germline, CDR1 is SGHAT and CDR2 FQNNGV. Trimming took off 5 bases at V and 4 bases at J, with 16 bases between the two ends. This CDR3 is CASSPKRSSPDTQYF. CDR3 in DNA: TGTGCCAGCAGCCCGAAGCGTTCCTCCCCAGATACGCAGTATTTT.

The genes are TRBV19 and TRBJ2-1, with 7 bases aligning to TRBD2. The CDR3 is 13 amino acids. After removal of 5 bases from V and 6 bases from J, the junction contained 4 bases not matched to a gene. CDR1 LNHDA and CDR2 SQIVND come from the germline V gene (reference sequence). The CDR3 protein is CASSRSGTNEQFF. CDR3 bases: TGTGCCAGTAGTCGGAGCGGGACCAATGAGCAGTTCTTC.

This clone has more than one count but fewer than ten. The chain uses TRBV4-3 and TRBJ2-1, with 8 bases aligning to TRBD1. With V trimmed by 0 bases and J by 6 bases, 1 base remained unmatched. CDR1 and CDR2 (germline): LGHNA, YSLEER. The CDR3 contains 14 residues. Here the CDR3 DNA reads TGCGCCAGCAGCCAAGATACAGGGGGCAATGAGCAGTTCTTC. The encoded protein is CASSQDTGGNEQFF.

The chain is built from TRBV6-1 and TRBJ2-2, with TRBD1 matching over 9 bases. Per the germline V gene, CDR1 is MNHNS and CDR2 is SASEGT. Trimming cost V 6 bases and J 7 bases; bases outside gene matches: 9. The CDR3 spans 15 residues. CDR3 protein: CASSRGTGPGGELFF. In DNA, the CDR3 is TGTGCCAGCAGCCGAGGGACAGGGCCCGGCGGGGAGCTGTTTTTT.

The CDR3 bases are TGTGCCAGCGCAGTAAAGAGGTATTACACCGGGGAGCTGTTTTTT. Translating it yields CASAVKRYYTGELFF. The chain is built from TRBV13 and TRBJ2-2; D unclear. Trimming took off 8 bases at V and 3 bases at J, with 16 bases between the two ends. This CDR3 is 15 amino acids long. Per germline, CDR1 PRHDT and CDR2 FYEKMQ (reference sequence).

The chain joins TRBV28 to TRBJ1-5, with TRBD1 matching over 8 bases. The CDR3 covers 17 residues. Germline CDR1 is MDHEN and CDR2 is SYDVKM. Trimming removed 8 bases from V and 3 bases from J; junction bases left unmatched: 15. The DNA of the CDR3 is TGTGCCAGCGGATCGACAGGGGAAGGGTGGGACAATCAGCCCCAGCATTTT. It specifies CASGSTGEGWDNQPQHF.

The V and J genes are TRBV18 and TRBJ2-1, with D possibly matching TRBD2 (5 bases). The V end was cut by 2 bases, the J end by 6 bases, with 8 bases between. The CDR3 is 13 amino acids. Germline V CDR1 and CDR2: KGHSH, LQKENI. CDR3 in amino acids: CASSPASGNEQFF. Written as DNA, the CDR3 is TGTGCCAGCTCACCAGCCAGCGGCAATGAGCAGTTCTTC.

The V call is TRBV2, the J call TRBJ1-1, with D perhaps matching TRBD1 (6 bases). This CDR3 comprises 14 residues. The germline V gene has CDR1 SNHLY and CDR2 FYNNEI. V was pared by 6 bases and J by 1 base, with 12 bases between. The CDR3 bases are TGTGCCAGCAGACAGGTAGGGGGGAACACTGAAGCTTTCTTT. This encodes CASRQVGGNTEAFF.

The V call is TRBV29-1, the J call TRBJ1-1; possibly TRBD1 for D (5 bases). Trimming left V 7 bases short and J 3 bases short, with 15 bases between. The CDR3 totals 13 residues. Germline assignment: CDR1 SQVTM and CDR2 ANQGSEA. CDR3 coding DNA: TGCAGCGCGGGGGGAGAATCTGACACTGAAGCTTTCTTT. This sequence encodes CSAGGESDTEAFF.

The V gene is TRBV4-2, the J gene TRBJ2-3; 9 bases fit TRBD2. V shed 8 bases, J shed 2 bases, and the junction held 8 bases outside the gene matches. The germline V gene has CDR1 LGHNA and CDR2 YNFKEQ. This CDR3 is 15 amino acids long. The CDR3 nucleotides read TGTGCCAGCTCCCATAGCGGGAGCTTCACAGATACGCAGTATTTT. This sequence encodes CASSHSGSFTDTQYF.

This rearrangement joins TRBV29-1 to TRBJ2-3, with no clear D. Trimming took 2 bases from V and 2 from J, leaving 5 bases between them. CDR1 SQVTM and CDR2 ANQGSEA come from the germline V gene. This CDR3 is built from 12 residues. The CDR3 here is CSVEIFTDTQYF. CDR3 nucleotides: TGCAGCGTTGAAATCTTCACAGATACGCAGTATTTT.

The chain has TRBV9 and TRBJ2-1, with D maybe TRBD1 (5 bases). CDR1 and CDR2 (germline): SGDLS, YYNGEE. The CDR3 length is 17 residues. Trimming removed 2 bases from V and 6 bases from J, with 21 bases in between. Written as DNA, the CDR3 is TGTGCCAGCAGCGTCTTCCCCGGCCTAGGACAAGCCAATGAGCAGTTCTTC. It yields the protein CASSVFPGLGQANEQFF.

V gene TRBV28 combines with J gene TRBJ1-2; D ambiguous. Trimming removed 6 bases at V and 3 bases at J, with 17 bases between. Germline assignment: CDR1 MDHEN and CDR2 SYDVKM. CDR3 length: 15 residues. The CDR3 region has the DNA TGTGCCAGCAGCCCTTTACCCGGGAATGACTATGGCTACACCTTC. Protein product: CASSPLPGNDYGYTF.